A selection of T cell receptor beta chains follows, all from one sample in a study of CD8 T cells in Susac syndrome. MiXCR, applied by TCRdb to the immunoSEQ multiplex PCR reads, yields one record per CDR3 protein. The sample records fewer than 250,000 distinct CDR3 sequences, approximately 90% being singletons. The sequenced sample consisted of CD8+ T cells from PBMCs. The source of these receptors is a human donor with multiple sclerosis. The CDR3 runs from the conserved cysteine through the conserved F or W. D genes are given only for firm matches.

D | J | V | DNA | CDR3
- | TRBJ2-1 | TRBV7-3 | TGTGCCAGCAGCCCTACCCCAAGCAGTGAGCAGTTCTTC | CASSPTPSSEQFF
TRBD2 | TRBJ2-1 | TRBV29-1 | TGCAGCGGCCCTACTAGCGGGAGCCACAATGAGCAGTTCTTC | CSGPTSGSHNEQFF
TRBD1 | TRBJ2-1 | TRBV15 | TGTGCCACCAGCACCAGGACAGGGCCAAATGAGCAGTTCTTC | CATSTRTGPNEQFF
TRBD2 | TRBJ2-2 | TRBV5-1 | TGCGCCAGCAGCGTATCACTAGCGGGCGACACCGGGGAGCTGTTTTTT | CASSVSLAGDTGELFF
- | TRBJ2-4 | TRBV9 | TGTGCCAGCAGCGTAGGGGACGGACGAATTCAGTACTTC | CASSVGDGRIQYF
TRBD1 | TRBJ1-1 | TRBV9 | TGTGCCAGCAGCGCCGGACAGGGATCCACTGAAGCTTTCTTT | CASSAGQGSTEAFF
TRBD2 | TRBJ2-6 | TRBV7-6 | TGTGCCAGCAGCTTAGGGCTTCCAGCGGGAGGGCCTGGGGCCAACGTCCTGACTTTC | CASSLGLPAGGPGANVLTF
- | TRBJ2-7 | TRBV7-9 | TGTGCCAGCAGCCGAGGACTGGAGAGCTCCTACGAGCAGTACTTC | CASSRGLESSYEQYF
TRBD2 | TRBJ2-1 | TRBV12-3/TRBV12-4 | TGTGCCAGCGGGGAGGGGATATACGCCTACAATGAGCAGTTCTTC | CASGEGIYAYNEQFF
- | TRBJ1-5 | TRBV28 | TGTGCCAGCAGGGATGATCAGCCCCAGCATTTT | CASRDDQPQHF
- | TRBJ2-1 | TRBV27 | TGTGCCAGCAGAGTGGGAGTAGGAGGCAATGAGCAGTTCTTC | CASRVGVGGNEQFF
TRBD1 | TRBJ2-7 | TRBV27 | TGTGCCAGCAGTTCTTCCGGGACAGGGTACGAGCAGTACTTC | CASSSSGTGYEQYF
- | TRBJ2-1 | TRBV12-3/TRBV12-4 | TGTGCCAGCAGTTTAGTACGTAGCGAAGTGAATGAGCAGTTCTTC | CASSLVRSEVNEQFF
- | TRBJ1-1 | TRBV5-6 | TGTGCCAGCAGCTGGCCGAACACTGAAGCTTTCTTT | CASSWPNTEAFF
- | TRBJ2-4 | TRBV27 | TGTGCCAGCAGTCTTCGGGCGGGGAACATTCAGTACTTC | CASSLRAGNIQYF
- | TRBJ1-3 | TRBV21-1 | TGTGCCAGCAGCGAGAGGACTTCTGGAAACACCATATATTTT | CASSERTSGNTIYF
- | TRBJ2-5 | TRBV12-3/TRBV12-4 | TGTGCCAGCAGTTTCCTACTAGAAAAAGAGACCCAGTACTTC | CASSFLLEKETQYF